Reported below is one T cell receptor (beta chain). Antigen: not known. Terminally differentiated effector memory CD45RA+ cells were left out of the naive CD8 fraction, which was CD45RO-negative and positively selected for CCR7. The sample comes from a study of shared clonotypes between healthy human individuals. Study-wide results and caveats: Among donors, the sharing of clonotypes was expected to be influenced by sequencing depth.

Some clones are missing from TCRdb's copy, which holds only in-frame ones; the method was immunoSEQ multiplex PCR. This table has around 2,000,000 clones, over 85% appearing once. The CDR3 has 14 residues. CDR1 is SNHLY and CDR2 is FYNNEI in the germline V gene. The ends lost 7 bases at V and 2 bases at J; junction bases unmatched: 8. This chain uses TRBV2 with TRBJ2-7; 7 nucleotides line up with TRBD1. The source is a man in his late teens or twenties in good health. Material: naive CD8+ T cells sorted from blood. The chain's CDR3 is CASTGQAQAYEQYF. The CDR3 region has the DNA TGTGCCAGCACCGGACAGGCTCAGGCCTACGAGCAGTACTTC.